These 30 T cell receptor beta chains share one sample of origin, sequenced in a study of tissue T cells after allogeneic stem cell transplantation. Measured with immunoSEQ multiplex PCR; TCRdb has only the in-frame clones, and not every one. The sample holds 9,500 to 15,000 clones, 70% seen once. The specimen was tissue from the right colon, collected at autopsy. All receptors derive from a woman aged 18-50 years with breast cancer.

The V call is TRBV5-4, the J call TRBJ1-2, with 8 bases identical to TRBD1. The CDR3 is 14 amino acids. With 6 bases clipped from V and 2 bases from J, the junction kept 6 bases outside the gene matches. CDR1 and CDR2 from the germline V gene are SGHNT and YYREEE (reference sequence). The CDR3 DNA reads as TGTGCCAGCACCGCAAGACAGGGGAACTATGGCTACACCTTC. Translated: CASTARQGNYGYTF.

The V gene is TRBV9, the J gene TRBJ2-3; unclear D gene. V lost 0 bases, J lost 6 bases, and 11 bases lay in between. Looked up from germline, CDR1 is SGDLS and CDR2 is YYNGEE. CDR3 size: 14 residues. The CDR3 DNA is TGTGCCAGCAGCGTAGCTTCCATGGAGGATACGCAGTATTTT. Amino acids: CASSVASMEDTQYF. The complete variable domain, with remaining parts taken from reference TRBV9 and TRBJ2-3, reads DSGVTQTPKHLITATGQRVTLRCSPRSGDLSVYWYQQSLDQGLQFLIQYYNGEERAKGNILERFSAQQFPDLHSELNLSSLELGDSALYFCASSVASMEDTQYFGPGTRLTVL.

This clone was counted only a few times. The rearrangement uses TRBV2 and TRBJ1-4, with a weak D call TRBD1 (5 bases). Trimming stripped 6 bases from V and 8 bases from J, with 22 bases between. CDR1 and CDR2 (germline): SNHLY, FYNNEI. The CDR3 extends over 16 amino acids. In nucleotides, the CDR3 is TGTGCCAGCAGCGAACTAAATGTAGGGGTCGGGGAAAAACTGTTTTTT. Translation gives CASSELNVGVGEKLFF.

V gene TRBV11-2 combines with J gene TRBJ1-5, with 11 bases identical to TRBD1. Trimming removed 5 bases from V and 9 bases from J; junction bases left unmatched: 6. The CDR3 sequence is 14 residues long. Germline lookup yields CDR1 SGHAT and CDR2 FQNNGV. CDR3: CASSMDGTGGPQHF. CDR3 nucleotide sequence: TGTGCCAGCAGCATGGACGGGACAGGGGGGCCCCAGCATTTT. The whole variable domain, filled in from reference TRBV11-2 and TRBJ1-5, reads EAGVAQSPRYKIIEKRQSVAFWCNPISGHATLYWYQQILGQGPKLLIQFQNNGVVDDSQLPKDRFSAERLKGVDSTLKIQPAKLEDSAVYLCASSMDGTGGPQHFGDGTRLSIL.

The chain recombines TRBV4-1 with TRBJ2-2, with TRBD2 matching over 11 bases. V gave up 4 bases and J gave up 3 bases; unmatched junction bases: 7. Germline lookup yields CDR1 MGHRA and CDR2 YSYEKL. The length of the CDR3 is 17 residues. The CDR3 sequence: CASSPPSSGRYTGELFF. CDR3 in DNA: TGCGCCAGCAGCCCGCCCTCTAGCGGGAGGTACACCGGGGAGCTGTTTTTT.

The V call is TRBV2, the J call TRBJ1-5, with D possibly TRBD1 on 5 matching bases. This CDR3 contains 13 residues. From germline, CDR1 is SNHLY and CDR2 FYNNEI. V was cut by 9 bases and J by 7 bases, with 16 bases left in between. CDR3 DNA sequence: TGTGCCAGTGGAAGGTCTTGGGACCAGCCCCAGCATTTT. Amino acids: CASGRSWDQPQHF.

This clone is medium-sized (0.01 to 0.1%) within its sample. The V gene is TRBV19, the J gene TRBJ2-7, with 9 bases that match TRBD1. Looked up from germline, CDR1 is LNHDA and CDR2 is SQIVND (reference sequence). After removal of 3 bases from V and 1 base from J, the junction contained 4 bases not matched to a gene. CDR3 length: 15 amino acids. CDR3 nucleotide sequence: TGTGCCAGTAGTATGAGTGGGACAGGGTCCTACGAGCAGTACTTC. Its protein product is CASSMSGTGSYEQYF. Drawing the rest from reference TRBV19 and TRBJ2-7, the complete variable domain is DGGITQSPKYLFRKEGQNVTLSCEQNLNHDAMYWYRQDPGQGLRLIYYSQIVNDFQKGDIAEGYSVSREKKESFPLTVTSAQKNPTAFYLCASSMSGTGSYEQYFGPGTRLTVT.

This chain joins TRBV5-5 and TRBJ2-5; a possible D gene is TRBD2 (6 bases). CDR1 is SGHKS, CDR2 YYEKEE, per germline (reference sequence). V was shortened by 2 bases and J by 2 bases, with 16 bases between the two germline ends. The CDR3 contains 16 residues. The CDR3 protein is CASSLRHGTRQETQYF. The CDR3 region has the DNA TGTGCCAGCAGCTTACGTCACGGGACTCGACAAGAGACCCAGTACTTC.

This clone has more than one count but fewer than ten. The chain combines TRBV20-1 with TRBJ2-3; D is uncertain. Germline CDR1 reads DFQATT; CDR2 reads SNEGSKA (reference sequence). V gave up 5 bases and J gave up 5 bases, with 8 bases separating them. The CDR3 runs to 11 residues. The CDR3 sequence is CSAELQDTQYF. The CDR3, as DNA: TGCAGTGCTGAACTCCAAGATACGCAGTATTTT.

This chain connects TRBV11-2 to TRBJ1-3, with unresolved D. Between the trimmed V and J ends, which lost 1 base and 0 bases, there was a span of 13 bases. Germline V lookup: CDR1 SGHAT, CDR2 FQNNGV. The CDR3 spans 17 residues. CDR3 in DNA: TGTGCCAGCAGCTTAGCGGTTTCGCTGTCCTCTGGAAACACCATATATTTT. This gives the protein CASSLAVSLSSGNTIYF.

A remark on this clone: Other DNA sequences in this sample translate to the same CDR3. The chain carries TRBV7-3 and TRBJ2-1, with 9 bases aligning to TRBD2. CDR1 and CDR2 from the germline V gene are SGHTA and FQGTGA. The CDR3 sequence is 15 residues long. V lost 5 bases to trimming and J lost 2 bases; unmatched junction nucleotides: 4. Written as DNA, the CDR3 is TGTGCCAGCAGCCCGTTAGCGGGAGCCTACAATGAGCAGTTCTTC. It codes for CASSPLAGAYNEQFF.

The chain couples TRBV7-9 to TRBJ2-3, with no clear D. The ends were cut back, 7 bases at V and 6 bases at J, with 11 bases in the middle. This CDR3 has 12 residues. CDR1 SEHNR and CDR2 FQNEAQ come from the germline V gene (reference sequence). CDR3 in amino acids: CASNLTLDTQYF. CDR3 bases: TGTGCCAGCAACCTAACTCTGGATACGCAGTATTTT.

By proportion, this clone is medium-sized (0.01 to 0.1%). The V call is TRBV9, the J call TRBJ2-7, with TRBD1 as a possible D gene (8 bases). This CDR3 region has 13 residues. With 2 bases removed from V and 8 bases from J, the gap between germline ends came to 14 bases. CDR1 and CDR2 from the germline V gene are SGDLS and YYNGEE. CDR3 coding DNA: TGTGCCAGCAGCGTTGACAGGGGAGGGAAGCAGTACTTC. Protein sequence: CASSVDRGGKQYF.

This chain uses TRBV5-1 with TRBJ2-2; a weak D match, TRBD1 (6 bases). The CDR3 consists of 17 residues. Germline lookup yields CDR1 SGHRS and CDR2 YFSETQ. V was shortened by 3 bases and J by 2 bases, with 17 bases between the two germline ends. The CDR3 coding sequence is TGCGCCAGCAGCTCCTCCCGGGACACCATAAACACCGGGGAGCTGTTTTTT. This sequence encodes CASSSSRDTINTGELFF.

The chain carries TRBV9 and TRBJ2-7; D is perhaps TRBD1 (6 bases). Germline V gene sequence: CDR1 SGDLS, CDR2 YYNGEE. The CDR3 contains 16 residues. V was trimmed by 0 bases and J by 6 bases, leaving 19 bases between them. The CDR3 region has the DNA TGTGCCAGCAGCGTAGGGGGGCTCTCCCAACTAGGCGAGCAGTACTTC. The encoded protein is CASSVGGLSQLGEQYF.

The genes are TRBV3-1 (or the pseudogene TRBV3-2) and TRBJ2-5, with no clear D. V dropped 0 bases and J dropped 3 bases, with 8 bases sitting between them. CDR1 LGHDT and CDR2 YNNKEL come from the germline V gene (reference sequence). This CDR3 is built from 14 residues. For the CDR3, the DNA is TGTGCCAGCAGCCAAGACTCAATCGAAGAGACCCAGTACTTC. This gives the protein CASSQDSIEETQYF.

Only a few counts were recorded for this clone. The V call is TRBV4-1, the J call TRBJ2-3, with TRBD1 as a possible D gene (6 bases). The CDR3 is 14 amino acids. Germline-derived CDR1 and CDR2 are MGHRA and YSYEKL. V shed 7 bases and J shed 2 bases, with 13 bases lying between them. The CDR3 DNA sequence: TGCGCCAGCACCTTAGGGGGTTACACAGATACGCAGTATTTT. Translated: CASTLGGYTDTQYF.

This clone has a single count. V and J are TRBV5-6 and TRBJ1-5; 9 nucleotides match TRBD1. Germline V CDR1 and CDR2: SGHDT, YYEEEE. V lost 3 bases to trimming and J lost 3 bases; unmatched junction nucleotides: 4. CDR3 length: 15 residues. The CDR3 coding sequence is TGTGCCAGCAGCTACACAGGGGGCATCAATCAGCCCCAGCATTTT. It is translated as CASSYTGGINQPQHF.

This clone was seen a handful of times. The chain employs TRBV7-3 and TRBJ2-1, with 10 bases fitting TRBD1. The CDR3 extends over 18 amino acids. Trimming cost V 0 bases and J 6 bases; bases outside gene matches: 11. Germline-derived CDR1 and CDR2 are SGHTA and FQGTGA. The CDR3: CASSLTPGGTGDRNEQFF. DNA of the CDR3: TGTGCCAGCAGCTTAACTCCCGGAGGGACAGGGGACCGCAATGAGCAGTTCTTC.

CDR3 sequence reads: CASRDRGLTNTGELFF. The DNA for the CDR3 is TGTGCCAGCAGAGACAGGGGCCTTACGAACACCGGGGAGCTGTTTTTT. The chain employs TRBV19 and TRBJ2-2, with 8 bases that match TRBD1. CDR1 and CDR2 (germline): LNHDA, SQIVND (reference sequence). V trimming: 9 bases; J trimming: 0 bases; junction bases outside the gene matches: 9. This CDR3 region has 16 residues. Filled out from reference TRBV19 and TRBJ2-2, the complete variable domain reads DGGITQSPKYLFRKEGQNVTLSCEQNLNHDAMYWYRQDPGQGLRLIYYSQIVNDFQKGDIAEGYSVSREKKESFPLTVTSAQKNPTAFYLCASRDRGLTNTGELFFGEGSRLTVL.

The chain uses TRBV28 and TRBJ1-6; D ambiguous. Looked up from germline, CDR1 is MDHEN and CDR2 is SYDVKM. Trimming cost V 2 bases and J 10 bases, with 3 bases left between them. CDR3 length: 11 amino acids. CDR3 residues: CASSLGSPLHF. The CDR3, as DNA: TGTGCCAGCAGTTTAGGGTCACCCCTCCACTTT.

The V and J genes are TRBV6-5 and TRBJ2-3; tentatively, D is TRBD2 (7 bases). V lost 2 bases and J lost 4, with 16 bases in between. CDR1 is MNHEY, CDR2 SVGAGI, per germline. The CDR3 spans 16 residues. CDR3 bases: TGTGCCAGCAGTTACGGCGGCGGAGGGGGGGCAGATACGCAGTATTTT. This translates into CASSYGGGGGADTQYF.

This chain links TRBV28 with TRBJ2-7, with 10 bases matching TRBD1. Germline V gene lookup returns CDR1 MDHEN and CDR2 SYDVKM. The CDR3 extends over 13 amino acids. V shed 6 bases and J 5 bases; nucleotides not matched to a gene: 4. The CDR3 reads CASRGQGGDEQYF. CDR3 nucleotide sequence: TGTGCCAGCAGAGGACAGGGGGGCGACGAGCAGTACTTC.

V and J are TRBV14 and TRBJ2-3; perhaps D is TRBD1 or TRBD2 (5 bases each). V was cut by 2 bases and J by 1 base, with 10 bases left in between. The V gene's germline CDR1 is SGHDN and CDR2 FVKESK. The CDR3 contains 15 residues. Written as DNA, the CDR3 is TGTGCCAGCAGCCAAATTCGGGGCGGCACAGATACGCAGTATTTT. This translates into CASSQIRGGTDTQYF. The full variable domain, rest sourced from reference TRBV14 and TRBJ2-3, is EAGVTQFPSHSVIEKGQTVTLRCDPISGHDNLYWYRRVMGKEIKFLLHFVKESKQDESGMPNNRFLAERTGGTYSTLKVQPAELEDSGVYFCASSQIRGGTDTQYFGPGTRLTVL.

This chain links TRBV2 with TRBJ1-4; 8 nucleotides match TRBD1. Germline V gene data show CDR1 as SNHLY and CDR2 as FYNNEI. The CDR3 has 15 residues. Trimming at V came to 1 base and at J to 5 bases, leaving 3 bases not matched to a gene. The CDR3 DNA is TGTGCCAGCAGTGAAGGGGGGACAGGAAATGAAAAACTGTTTTTT. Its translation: CASSEGGTGNEKLFF.

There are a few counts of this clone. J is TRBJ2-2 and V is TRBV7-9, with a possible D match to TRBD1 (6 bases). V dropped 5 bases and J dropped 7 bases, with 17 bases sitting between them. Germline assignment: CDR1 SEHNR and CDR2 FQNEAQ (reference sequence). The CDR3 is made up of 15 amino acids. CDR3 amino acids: CASSITGFQVGELFF. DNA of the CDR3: TGTGCCAGCAGCATAACAGGGTTTCAAGTCGGGGAGCTGTTTTTT.

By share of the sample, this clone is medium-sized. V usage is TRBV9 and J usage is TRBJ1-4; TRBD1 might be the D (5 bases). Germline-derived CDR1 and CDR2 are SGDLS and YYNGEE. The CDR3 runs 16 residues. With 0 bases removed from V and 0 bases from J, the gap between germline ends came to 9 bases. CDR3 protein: CASSVAWGATNEKLFF. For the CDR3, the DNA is TGTGCCAGCAGCGTAGCTTGGGGGGCAACTAATGAAAAACTGTTTTTT.

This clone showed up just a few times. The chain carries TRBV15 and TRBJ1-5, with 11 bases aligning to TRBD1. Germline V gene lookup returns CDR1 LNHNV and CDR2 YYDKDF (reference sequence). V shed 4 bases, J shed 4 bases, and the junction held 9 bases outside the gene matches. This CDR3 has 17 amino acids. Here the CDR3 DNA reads TGTGCCACCAGCACCGGGACAGGGGGTGGGTATAATCAGCCCCAGCATTTT. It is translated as CATSTGTGGGYNQPQHF.

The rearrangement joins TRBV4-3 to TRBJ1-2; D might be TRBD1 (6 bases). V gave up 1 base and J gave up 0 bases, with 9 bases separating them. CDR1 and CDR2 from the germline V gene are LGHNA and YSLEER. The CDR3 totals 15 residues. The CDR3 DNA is TGCGCCAGCAGCCAAGTAGGACAGTCTAACTATGGCTACACCTTC. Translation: CASSQVGQSNYGYTF.

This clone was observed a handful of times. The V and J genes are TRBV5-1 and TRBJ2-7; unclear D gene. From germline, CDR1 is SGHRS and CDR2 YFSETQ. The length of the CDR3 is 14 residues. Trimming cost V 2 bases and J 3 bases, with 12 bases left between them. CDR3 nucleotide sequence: TGCGCCAGCAGCTTAGCGACATTCGGCTACGAGCAGTACTTC. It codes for CASSLATFGYEQYF.